The next 19 T cell receptor beta chains were all read from a single sample in a study of T cell repertoires in cytomegalovirus infection. Each CDR3 protein is one row after TCRdb ran MiXCR on the reads. Here the sample spans 400,000 or so distinct CDR3 sequences, roughly a third being singletons. Sequenced material: PBMCs. These receptors all come from a human donor in good health (CMV status not recorded). Some clones in this sample may be carry-over from other donors' samples.

V usage is TRBV4-1 and J usage is TRBJ1-3; tentative D call: TRBD1 (6 bases). There are 15 residues in the CDR3. Germline V CDR1 and CDR2: MGHRA, YSYEKL. With 1 base removed from V and 2 bases from J, the gap between germline ends came to 9 bases. CDR3: CASSQVEGAGNTIYF. DNA of the CDR3: TGCGCCAGCAGCCAAGTTGAGGGGGCTGGAAACACCATATATTTT.

A note on this clonotype: Possible read error: a much larger clone is one base away. The rearrangement links TRBV12-3 or TRBV12-4 to TRBJ1-1; D possibly corresponds to TRBD1 (5 bases). The CDR3 runs to 12 residues. V was trimmed by 3 bases and J by 10 bases, leaving 12 bases between them. In nucleotides, the CDR3 is TGTGCCAGCAGTTTTGGTGCCAGGGTAGCTTTCTTT. Translated, it gives CASSFGARVAFF.

As regards this clonotype: A much bigger clone sits one base away, suggesting this may be a read error. The rearrangement joins TRBV7-8 to TRBJ1-1, with D possibly being TRBD1 (5 bases). The CDR3 runs 16 residues. Germline V CDR1 and CDR2: SGHVS, FQNEAQ. The CDR3, as DNA: TGTGCCAGCAGCTTTTTTCGACAGATAAAAAACACTGAAGATTTCTTT. Its protein product is CASSFFRQIKNTEDFF.

The chain joins TRBV2 to TRBJ1-1, with D possibly TRBD1 on 6 matching bases. Germline V lookup: CDR1 SNHLY, CDR2 FYNNEI. The ends were cut back, 5 bases at V and 6 bases at J, with 13 bases in the middle. This CDR3 is 13 amino acids long. The CDR3 sequence: CASSPPGTSEAFF. As DNA, the CDR3 is TGTGCCAGCAGTCCTCCAGGGACATCTGAAGCTTTCTTT.

The V gene is TRBV19, the J gene TRBJ1-1; TRBD1 is a possible D gene (6 bases). V was cut by 9 bases and J by 1 base, with 9 bases left in between. Germline CDR1 LNHDA, CDR2 SQIVND (reference sequence). The CDR3 totals 12 residues. The CDR3 sequence: CASHRENTEAFF. CDR3 DNA sequence: TGTGCCAGCCACAGGGAGAACACTGAAGCTTTCTTT.

To note about this clonotype: In this CDR3 the conserved last residue, phenylalanine or tryptophan, is missing, so a read error is likely. V is TRBV19 and J is TRBJ2-7; 7 bases are shared with TRBD2. V shed 5 bases, J shed 3 bases, and the junction held 10 bases outside the gene matches. Germline loops: CDR1 LNHDA, CDR2 SQIVND (reference sequence). The length of the CDR3 is 15 residues. The CDR3 coding sequence is TGTGCCAGTAGTCCATTGCTAGCGGACCTCTACGAGCAGTACTTA. The encoded protein is CASSPLLADLYEQYL.

V gene TRBV6-6 combines with J gene TRBJ1-2; possible D gene TRBD1, 6 bases. The CDR3 is made up of 15 amino acids. The germline CDR1 and CDR2 sequences are MNHNY and SVGAGI (reference sequence). Trimming removed 4 bases at V and 4 bases at J, with 16 bases between. CDR3 bases: TGTGCCAGCAGTTTGGGGGCCGAGGCAGTCTATGGCTACACCTTC. Translated, it gives CASSLGAEAVYGYTF.

Many counts were recorded for this clonotype. The V gene is TRBV7-8, the J gene TRBJ1-6, with D perhaps TRBD1 (5 bases). With 1 base removed from V and 9 bases from J, the gap between germline ends came to 16 bases. Germline values: CDR1 SGHVS, CDR2 FQNEAQ. CDR3 length: 16 residues. CDR3 loop: CASSLGGLGRASPLHF. CDR3 nucleotide sequence: TGTGCCAGCAGCTTAGGGGGCTTGGGTAGGGCTTCACCCCTCCACTTT.

This clonotype was observed a few times. The chain employs TRBV4-1 and TRBJ2-1; 11 bases line up with TRBD2. Germline CDR1 and CDR2: MGHRA and YSYEKL. V dropped 2 bases and J dropped 2; count of bases not matched to a gene: 5. CDR3 size: 17 residues. The CDR3 region is CASSQRSGGGPYNEQFF. The CDR3 coding sequence is TGCGCCAGCAGCCAACGTAGCGGGGGGGGACCCTACAATGAGCAGTTCTTC.

As regards this clonotype: The germline gene is not matched at one end of the junction; a read error may be the cause. The V gene is TRBV12-3 or TRBV12-4, the J gene TRBJ1-5; 7 bases map to TRBD1. CDR3 length: 15 amino acids. CDR3 residues: CDSSKRQGRNQPQHF. The CDR3 DNA sequence: TGTGACAGCAGTAAACGACAGGGACGAAATCAGCCCCAGCATTTT.

The chain uses TRBV30 and TRBJ2-5; the D gene could be TRBD1 or TRBD2 (5 bases each). Per germline, CDR1 GTSNPN and CDR2 SVGIG (reference sequence). The V end lost 2 bases, the J end lost 1 base, and 11 bases lay between the germline ends. CDR3 length: 14 amino acids. CDR3 DNA: TGTGCCTGGAGTAGGGGAGCTTCCCAAGAGACCCAGTACTTC. Protein: CAWSRGASQETQYF.

This clonotype was seen a few times. This chain links TRBV18 with TRBJ1-5; the D gene is possibly TRBD1 (5 bases). This CDR3 contains 14 residues. The V gene lost 5 bases and the J gene lost 3 bases, with 11 bases spanning the gap. Germline V gene data show CDR1 as KGHSH and CDR2 as LQKENI. The CDR3 DNA follows: TGTGCCAGCTCATCGCAGGGAGTCAATCAGCCCCAGCATTTT. Residues: CASSSQGVNQPQHF.

This chain connects TRBV6-6 to TRBJ1-5; the match to TRBD1 covers 7 bases. Germline CDR1 and CDR2: MNHNY and SVGAGI (reference sequence). The CDR3 length is 19 residues. J lost 2 bases, V lost 2 bases, and 15 bases had no gene match. The CDR3 loop is CASSYPVWGQGQGNQPQHF. DNA for the CDR3: TGTGCCAGCAGTTACCCGGTGTGGGGACAAGGACAGGGCAATCAGCCCCAGCATTTT.

This clonotype was observed many times. This sequence joins TRBV4-2 and TRBJ2-3; 9 bases are shared with TRBD2. The CDR3 has 18 residues. After removal of 0 bases from V and 4 bases from J, the junction contained 11 bases not matched to a gene. Germline values: CDR1 LGHNA, CDR2 YNFKEQ. As DNA, the CDR3 is TGTGCCAGCAGCCAAGATAGAGGTGGCGGGGGGGCCCCAGATACGCAGTATTTT. This codes for CASSQDRGGGGAPDTQYF.

The V call is TRBV6-6, the J call TRBJ2-7, with 8 bases that match TRBD2. CDR3 size: 16 residues. V was clipped by 7 bases and J by 1 base; unmatched bases: 12. CDR1 MNHNY and CDR2 SVGAGI come from the germline V gene (reference sequence). CDR3 region: CASNPGGSGGSYEQYF. The DNA for the CDR3 is TGTGCCAGCAACCCGGGAGGCAGCGGGGGTTCCTACGAGCAGTACTTC.

J is TRBJ1-2 and V is TRBV4-1, with D perhaps matching TRBD1 (6 bases). CDR1 and CDR2 (germline): MGHRA, YSYEKL. The V end was cut by 0 bases, the J end by 4 bases, with 15 bases between. CDR3 length: 16 amino acids. The CDR3 sequence: CASSQDEQGQGYGYTF. In DNA, the CDR3 is TGCGCCAGCAGCCAAGATGAGCAGGGGCAAGGCTATGGCTACACCTTC.

Turning to this clonotype: In this CDR3 the conserved last residue, phenylalanine or tryptophan, is missing, so a read error is likely. Because the CDR3's place on the DNA is in doubt, the DNA is left out and the CDR3 is given as listed by TCRdb. The chain joins TRBV4-2 to TRBJ2-1; TRBD1, the D gene given by the table, was not confirmed from the DNA. Germline CDR1 reads LGHNA; CDR2 reads YNFKEQ. The CDR3 length equals 16 residues, ends included. This CDR3 reads CASSQEPGVSYNEQLL.

The chain has TRBV6-8 and TRBJ2-7; TRBD1 or TRBD2 may be the D gene (5 bases each). The CDR3 loop spans 14 amino acids. The germline gives CDR1 MNHGY, CDR2 SAAAGT. V dropped 0 bases and J dropped 6 bases, with 12 bases sitting between them. CDR3 nucleotides: TGTGCCAGCAGTTACTCCACCGGGACGTCCGAGCAGTACTTC. It codes for CASSYSTGTSEQYF.

This clonotype was seen only a few times. The V gene is TRBV14, the J gene TRBJ1-1; no clear D. Deletions cut 4 bases from V and 4 bases from J, with 16 bases between. The CDR3 covers 15 residues. Germline lookup yields CDR1 SGHDN and CDR2 FVKESK. The CDR3 sequence: CASSRGRSLATEAFF. CDR3 sequence (DNA): TGTGCCAGCAGCCGTGGGAGATCCTTGGCCACTGAAGCTTTCTTT.